The 30 T cell receptor beta chains presented below share a single source sample, sequenced in a study of T cell repertoires in cytomegalovirus infection. TCRdb recomputed calls from the reads with MiXCR, one row per CDR3 protein. The profile covers a few hundred thousand distinct CDR3 sequences, with about a third appearing a single time and about 14% taken by the ten largest. Their target antigens are unknown. The specimen comprised cultured PBMCs, sampled from culture after CMV antigen stimulation. These receptors originate from a human donor in good health (CMV status not recorded). Some clones in this sample may be carry-over from other donors' samples.

J is TRBJ2-4 and V is TRBV14, with D unresolved. Looked up from germline, CDR1 is SGHDN and CDR2 is FVKESK. There are 16 residues in the CDR3. The V and J ends lost 3 bases and 2 bases respectively, with 14 bases between them. CDR3 loop: CASSQGRASPKNIQYF. Here the CDR3 DNA reads TGTGCCAGCAGCCAGGGTAGAGCCAGCCCCAAAAACATTCAGTACTTC.

The chain employs TRBV27 and TRBJ1-1; D uncertain. The CDR3 sequence is 14 residues long. With 0 bases removed from V and 4 bases from J, the gap between germline ends came to 9 bases. In germline, CDR1 is MNHEY, CDR2 SMNVEV (reference sequence). CDR3: CASSLSPGSTEAFF. The CDR3, as DNA: TGTGCCAGCAGTTTATCACCGGGGTCCACTGAAGCTTTCTTT.

The rearrangement joins TRBV10-3 to TRBJ2-5, with a possible D match to TRBD2 (6 bases). CDR3 length: 14 residues. In germline, CDR1 is ENHRY, CDR2 SYGVKD. The CDR3 DNA reads TGTGCGTCGGGGCCGGGAGATGGGCAAGAGACCCAGTACTTC. As protein: CASGPGDGQETQYF.

There are a few counts of this clonotype. V gene TRBV7-9 combines with J gene TRBJ1-4; D is ambiguous. Germline CDR1 SEHNR, CDR2 FQNEAQ (reference sequence). V was trimmed by 3 bases and J by 3 bases, leaving 8 bases between them. CDR3 length: 14 residues. DNA for the CDR3: TGTGCCAGCAGCTTTCACGGTCCTAATGAAAAACTGTTTTTT. The encoded protein is CASSFHGPNEKLFF.

This clonotype was observed a few times. J is TRBJ2-1 and V is TRBV6-1; tentatively, D is TRBD2 (6 bases). CDR1 is MNHNS, CDR2 SASEGT, per germline. The CDR3 length is 12 residues. V shed 6 bases and J shed 11 bases, with 14 bases lying between them. The CDR3 protein is CASSLGTSKQFF. The CDR3 DNA reads as TGTGCCAGCAGCCTTGGGACTTCCAAGCAGTTCTTC.

The table lists this clonotype with many counts. The V gene is TRBV7-8, the J gene TRBJ2-1; D possibly corresponds to TRBD1 (5 bases). CDR1 SGHVS and CDR2 FQNEAQ come from the germline V gene. V was trimmed by 2 bases and J by 4 bases, leaving 9 bases between them. This CDR3 has 14 amino acids. CDR3 sequence reads: CASSLRGFYNEQFF. In DNA form, the CDR3 reads TGTGCCAGCAGCTTAAGGGGCTTTTACAATGAGCAGTTCTTC.

The chain couples TRBV27 to TRBJ1-1; D might be TRBD1 (6 bases). The CDR3 contains 15 residues. The germline V gene has CDR1 MNHEY and CDR2 SMNVEV (reference sequence). Trimming pared 2 bases from V and 6 bases from J, leaving 16 bases between. The CDR3 spells CASSLNWGARAEAFF. CDR3 DNA sequence: TGTGCCAGCAGTTTAAACTGGGGGGCCCGCGCTGAAGCTTTCTTT.

This clonotype was counted at least ten times. The chain couples TRBV7-8 to TRBJ1-2; no firm D call. The CDR3 runs 12 residues. V dropped 4 bases and J dropped 7 bases, with 10 bases sitting between them. Germline-derived CDR1 and CDR2 are SGHVS and FQNEAQ. The CDR3 sequence: CASSSGPGGYTF. The CDR3 DNA is TGTGCCAGCAGCTCAGGTCCTGGTGGCTACACCTTC.

This rearrangement joins TRBV27 to TRBJ2-1; 12 nucleotides line up with TRBD2. J gave up 9 bases and V 0 bases, and 6 bases lay outside the gene matches. Germline CDR1 MNHEY, CDR2 SMNVEV (reference sequence). The CDR3 spans 16 residues. The DNA for the CDR3 is TGTGCCAGCAGTTTATCTCGACTAGCGGGAGCCGTTGAGCAGTTCTTC. It encodes CASSLSRLAGAVEQFF.

This clonotype came up a few times. V and J are TRBV4-1 and TRBJ2-1; 7 nucleotides agree with TRBD2. Germline assignment: CDR1 MGHRA and CDR2 YSYEKL. V gave up 1 base and J gave up 0 bases; unmatched junction bases: 9. This CDR3 has 18 residues. Here the CDR3 reads CASSQAPGLIGSYNEQFF. DNA for the CDR3: TGCGCCAGCAGCCAAGCACCGGGACTAATAGGCTCCTACAATGAGCAGTTCTTC.

This chain connects TRBV12-3 or TRBV12-4 to TRBJ2-7; 7 bases agree with TRBD1. This CDR3 has 13 amino acids. The ends lost 7 bases at V and 0 bases at J; junction bases unmatched: 3. The CDR3 spells CASKQGRSYEQYF. CDR3 bases: TGTGCCAGCAAACAGGGGCGCTCCTACGAGCAGTACTTC.

This clonotype turned up a few times. The chain is built from TRBV5-4 and TRBJ2-2; 12 nucleotides match TRBD2. Germline V gene sequence: CDR1 SGHNT, CDR2 YYREEE (reference sequence). The CDR3 length is 16 residues. The J segment lost 1 base and the V segment lost 6 bases, leaving 4 bases of the junction unmatched. In DNA form, the CDR3 reads TGTGCCAGCACCTCTAGCGGGAGGGGGAACACCGGGGAGCTGTTTTTT. This encodes CASTSSGRGNTGELFF.

This clonotype was detected ten times or more. The CDR3 loop is CASSGSSGRSSYNEQFF. The CDR3 coding sequence is TGTGCCAGCAGCGGATCTAGCGGAAGGAGCTCCTACAATGAGCAGTTCTTC. The chain is built from TRBV7-9 and TRBJ2-1, with 7 bases aligning to TRBD2. The CDR3 loop spans 17 amino acids. J was trimmed by 0 bases and V by 5 bases; bases with no gene match: 10. CDR1 and CDR2 from the germline V gene are SEHNR and FQNEAQ (reference sequence).

This clonotype came up many times. DNA for the CDR3: TGTGCCAGCAGCTTTAGCGGGGCAGGGGGCAATCAGCCCCAGCATTTT. Translated: CASSFSGAGGNQPQHF. This chain uses TRBV7-9 with TRBJ1-5, with D perhaps matching TRBD1 (6 bases). Germline V gene lookup returns CDR1 SEHNR and CDR2 FQNEAQ (reference sequence). V lost 3 bases and J lost 2, with 14 bases in between. There are 16 residues in the CDR3.

This sequence joins TRBV6-2 or TRBV6-3 and TRBJ2-1; TRBD2 agrees at 7 bases. Germline CDR1 MNHEY, CDR2 SVGEGT. The CDR3 is made up of 14 amino acids. Unmatched junction bases numbered 3, after V lost 4 bases and J lost 3 bases. CDR3 sequence reads: CASSSGTNYNEQFF. For the CDR3, the DNA is TGTGCCAGCAGTTCGGGGACTAACTACAATGAGCAGTTCTTC.

This clonotype was counted between two and nine times. The gene calls are TRBV19 and TRBJ2-1; tentatively, D is TRBD2 (5 bases). Germline CDR1 reads LNHDA; CDR2 reads SQIVND (reference sequence). V lost 3 bases, J lost 0 bases, and 12 bases lay in between. CDR3 length: 16 amino acids. Here the CDR3 DNA reads TGTGCCAGTAGTATGCCCAGCGGAGTCTCCTACAATGAGCAGTTCTTC. Its translation: CASSMPSGVSYNEQFF.

This clonotype was detected a few times. This chain joins TRBV7-2 and TRBJ1-1; D gene ambiguous. The germline CDR1 and CDR2 sequences are SGHTA and FQGNSA. V dropped 4 bases and J dropped 2 bases, with 8 bases sitting between them. The CDR3 spans 13 residues. The DNA of the CDR3 is TGTGCCAGCAGCTCGCGACATAACACTGAAGCTTTCTTT. Translating it yields CASSSRHNTEAFF.

The chain is built from TRBV19 and TRBJ2-5; D remains unclear. Looked up from germline, CDR1 is LNHDA and CDR2 is SQIVND (reference sequence). Trimming left V 6 bases short and J 2 bases short, with 10 bases between. The length of the CDR3 is 13 residues. CDR3 DNA: TGTGCCAGTAGGGGGATGAGGCAAGAGACCCAGTACTTC. Amino acid sequence: CASRGMRQETQYF.

Ten or more counts support this clonotype. The chain uses TRBV7-2 and TRBJ2-5; a possible D gene is TRBD2 (6 bases). There are 16 residues in the CDR3. The V and J ends lost 1 base and 4 bases respectively, with 16 bases between them. Germline-derived CDR1 and CDR2 are SGHTA and FQGNSA. The CDR3, as DNA: TGTGCCAGCAGCTTAGGCGGGACGCCCCGTTTAGAGACCCAGTACTTC. This gives the protein CASSLGGTPRLETQYF.

This clonotype was detected only once. The chain couples TRBV19 to TRBJ2-7; D remains ambiguous. The CDR3 is made up of 14 amino acids. V lost 3 bases and J lost 4, with 13 bases in between. Germline V gene data show CDR1 as LNHDA and CDR2 as SQIVND (reference sequence). The CDR3 coding sequence is TGTGCCAGTAGTATCAGATTGGTCCCGTACGAGCAGTACTTC. Protein sequence: CASSIRLVPYEQYF.

The chain carries TRBV29-1 and TRBJ2-2; 8 bases map to TRBD2. Germline V gene lookup returns CDR1 SQVTM and CDR2 ANQGSEA. J was trimmed by 1 base and V by 5 bases; bases with no gene match: 3. This CDR3 region has 14 residues. DNA for the CDR3: TGCAGCGTTCGGGAGGGCGGGAACACCGGGGAGCTGTTTTTT. Encoded protein: CSVREGGNTGELFF.

This clonotype has more than one count but fewer than ten. V gene TRBV12-3 or TRBV12-4 combines with J gene TRBJ1-1; the match to TRBD1 covers 8 bases. CDR3 size: 13 residues. V was pared by 5 bases and J by 5 bases, with 4 bases of the junction left unmatched. CDR3 in DNA: TGTGCCAGCAGTGACAGGGGCGAAACTGAAGCTTTCTTT. It translates to CASSDRGETEAFF.

This chain connects TRBV6-2 or TRBV6-3 to TRBJ1-5, with unresolved D. V lost 2 bases to trimming and J lost 5 bases, with 13 bases between them. The CDR3 contains 15 residues. CDR1 MNHEY and CDR2 SVGEGT come from the germline V gene. The CDR3 coding sequence is TGTGCCAGCAGTTACCGGAAAAATCTTTATCAGCCCCAGCATTTT. It specifies CASSYRKNLYQPQHF.

This chain uses TRBV12-3 or TRBV12-4 with TRBJ1-4; D gene ambiguous. This CDR3 comprises 15 residues. V gave up 2 bases and J gave up 4 bases, with 11 bases separating them. The CDR3 nucleotides read TGTGCCAGCAGTTTAATGAGGCGGAATAATGAAAAACTGTTTTTT. It yields the protein CASSLMRRNNEKLFF.

V and J are TRBV12-5 and TRBJ2-7; D uncertain. Germline values: CDR1 LGHNT, CDR2 FRNRAP. This CDR3 has 13 amino acids. V shed 3 bases and J shed 6 bases, with 12 bases lying between them. This chain's CDR3 is CASGLYDGVEQYV. CDR3 sequence (DNA): TGTGCTAGTGGTTTATACGATGGGGTCGAGCAGTACGTC.

V is TRBV27 and J is TRBJ1-2; D possibly corresponds to TRBD1 (6 bases). V lost 6 bases, J lost 11 bases, and 22 bases lay in between. CDR1 and CDR2 from the germline V gene are MNHEY and SMNVEV (reference sequence). There are 14 residues in the CDR3. This chain's CDR3 is CASSTRQELWRYTF. DNA of the CDR3: TGTGCCAGCAGCACAAGACAGGAGCTATGGCGGTACACCTTC.

This chain uses TRBV19 with TRBJ1-5; 9 positions match TRBD1. The CDR3 sequence is 15 residues long. V was pared by 4 bases and J by 3 bases, with 4 bases of the junction left unmatched. The V gene's germline CDR1 is LNHDA and CDR2 SQIVND (reference sequence). The DNA for the CDR3 is TGTGCCAGTAGTACGGACAGGGGCCTCAATCAGCCCCAGCATTTT. Residues: CASSTDRGLNQPQHF.

In its sample, this clonotype was seen a few times. The rearrangement joins TRBV24-1 to TRBJ2-1, with TRBD2 matching 8 bases. The CDR3 is 13 amino acids. The trim removed 5 bases at V and 13 bases at J, leaving 9 bases unmatched. In germline, CDR1 is KGHDR, CDR2 SFDVKD. The CDR3 DNA reads TGTGCCACCAGTGGGGTTTCGCGGGAGGCCCAGTTCTTC. Protein: CATSGVSREAQFF.

The chain has TRBV6-1 and TRBJ2-3; tentative D call: TRBD1 (6 bases). Trimming left V 6 bases short and J 0 bases short, with 13 bases between. This CDR3 comprises 15 residues. Germline CDR1 and CDR2: MNHNS and SASEGT. The CDR3 DNA sequence: TGTGCCAGCAGAGAACAGGGCACTAGCACAGATACGCAGTATTTT. Translating gives CASREQGTSTDTQYF.

This clonotype was observed many times. This CDR3 is CASSRQTAPSSYEQYF. The CDR3 region has the DNA TGTGCCAGCAGCCGACAGACAGCCCCCTCCTCCTACGAGCAGTACTTC. The rearrangement uses TRBV7-2 and TRBJ2-7; maybe TRBD1 (5 bases). Germline V gives CDR1 SGHTA, CDR2 FQGNSA. This CDR3 comprises 16 residues. Trimming stripped 5 bases from V and 0 bases from J, with 17 bases between. Looking up the rest from reference TRBV7-2 and TRBJ2-7 gives the full variable domain: GAGVSQSPSNKVTEKGKDVELRCDPISGHTALYWYRQSLGQGLEFLIYFQGNSAPDKSGLPSDRFSAERTGGSVSTLTIQRTQQEDSAVYLCASSRQTAPSSYEQYFGPGTRLTVT.